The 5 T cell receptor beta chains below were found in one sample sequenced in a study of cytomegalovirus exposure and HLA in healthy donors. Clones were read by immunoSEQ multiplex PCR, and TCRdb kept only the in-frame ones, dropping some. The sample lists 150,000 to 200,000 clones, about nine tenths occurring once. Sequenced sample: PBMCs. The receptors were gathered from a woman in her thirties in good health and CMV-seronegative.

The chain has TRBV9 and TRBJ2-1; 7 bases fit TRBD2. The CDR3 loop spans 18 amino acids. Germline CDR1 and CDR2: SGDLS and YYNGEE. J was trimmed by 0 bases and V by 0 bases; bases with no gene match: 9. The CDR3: CASSVATGTTPSYNEQFF. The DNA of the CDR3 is TGTGCCAGCAGCGTAGCTACTGGGACTACCCCCTCCTACAATGAGCAGTTCTTC.

The CDR3 protein is CASSLVGRDTEAFF. Written as DNA, the CDR3 is TGTGCCAGCAGCTTAGTCGGGAGAGACACTGAAGCTTTCTTT. The chain employs TRBV7-9 and TRBJ1-1, with D hard to call. Per germline, CDR1 SEHNR and CDR2 FQNEAQ (reference sequence). Trimming cost V 1 base and J 3 bases, with 9 bases left between them. CDR3 length: 14 residues.

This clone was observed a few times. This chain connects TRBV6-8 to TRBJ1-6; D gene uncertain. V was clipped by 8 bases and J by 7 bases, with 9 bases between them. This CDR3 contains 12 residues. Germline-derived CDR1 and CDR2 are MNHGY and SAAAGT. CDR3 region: CASPAGNSPLHF. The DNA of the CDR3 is TGTGCCAGCCCCGCGGGAAATTCACCCCTCCACTTT.

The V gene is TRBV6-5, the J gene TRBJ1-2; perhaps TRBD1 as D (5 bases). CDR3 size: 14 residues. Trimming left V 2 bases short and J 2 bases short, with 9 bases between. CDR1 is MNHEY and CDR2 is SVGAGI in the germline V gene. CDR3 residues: CASSYGAGNYGYTF. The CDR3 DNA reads TGTGCCAGCAGTTACGGGGCCGGGAACTATGGCTACACCTTC.

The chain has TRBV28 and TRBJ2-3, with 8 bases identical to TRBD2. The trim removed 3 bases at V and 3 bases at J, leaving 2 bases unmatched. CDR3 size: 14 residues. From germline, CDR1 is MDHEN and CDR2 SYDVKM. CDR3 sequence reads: CASSLGTRTDTQYF. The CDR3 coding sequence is TGTGCCAGCAGTTTGGGGACTAGAACAGATACGCAGTATTTT. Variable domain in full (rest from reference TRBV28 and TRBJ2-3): DVKVTQSSRYLVKRTGEKVFLECVQDMDHENMFWYRQDPGLGLRLIYFSYDVKMKEKGDIPEGYSVSREKKERFSLILESASTNQTSMYLCASSLGTRTDTQYFGPGTRLTVL.